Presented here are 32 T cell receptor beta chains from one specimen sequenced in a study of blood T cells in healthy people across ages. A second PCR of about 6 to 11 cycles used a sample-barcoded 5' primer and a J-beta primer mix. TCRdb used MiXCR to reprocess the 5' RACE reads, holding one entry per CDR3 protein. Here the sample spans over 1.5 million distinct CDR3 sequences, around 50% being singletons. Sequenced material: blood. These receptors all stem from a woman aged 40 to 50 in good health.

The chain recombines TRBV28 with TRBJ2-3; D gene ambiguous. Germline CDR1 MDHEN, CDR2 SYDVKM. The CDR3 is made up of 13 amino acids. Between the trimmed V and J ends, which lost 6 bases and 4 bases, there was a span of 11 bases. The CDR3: CASRLRRADTQYF. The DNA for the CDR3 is TGTGCCAGCAGGCTGAGACGCGCAGATACGCAGTATTTT.

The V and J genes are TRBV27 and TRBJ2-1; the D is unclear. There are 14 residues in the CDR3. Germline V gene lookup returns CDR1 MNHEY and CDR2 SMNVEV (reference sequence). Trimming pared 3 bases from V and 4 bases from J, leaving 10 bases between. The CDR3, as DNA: TGTGCCAGCAGTTTGTGGGGTCGATACAATGAGCAGTTCTTC. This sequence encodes CASSLWGRYNEQFF.

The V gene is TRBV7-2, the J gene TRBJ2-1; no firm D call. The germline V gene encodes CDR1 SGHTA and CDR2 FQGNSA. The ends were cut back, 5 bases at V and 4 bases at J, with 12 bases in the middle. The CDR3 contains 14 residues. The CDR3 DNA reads TGTGCCAGCAGCCCCGGGTTCCGGTACAATGAGCAGTTCTTC. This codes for CASSPGFRYNEQFF.

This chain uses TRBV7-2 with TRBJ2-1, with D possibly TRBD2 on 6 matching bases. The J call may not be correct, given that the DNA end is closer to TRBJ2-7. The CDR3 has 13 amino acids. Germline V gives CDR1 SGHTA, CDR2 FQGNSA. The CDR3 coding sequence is TGTGCCAGCAACCGGGACTCGTACAATGAGCAGTACTTC. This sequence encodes CASNRDSYNEQYF.

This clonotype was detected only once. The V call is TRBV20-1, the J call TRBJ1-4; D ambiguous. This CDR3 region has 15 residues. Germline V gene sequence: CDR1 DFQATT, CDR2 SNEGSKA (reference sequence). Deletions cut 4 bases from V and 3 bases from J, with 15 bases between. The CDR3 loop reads CSAKVRPEANEKLFF. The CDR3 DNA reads TGCAGTGCTAAGGTCAGGCCGGAGGCTAATGAAAAACTGTTTTTT.

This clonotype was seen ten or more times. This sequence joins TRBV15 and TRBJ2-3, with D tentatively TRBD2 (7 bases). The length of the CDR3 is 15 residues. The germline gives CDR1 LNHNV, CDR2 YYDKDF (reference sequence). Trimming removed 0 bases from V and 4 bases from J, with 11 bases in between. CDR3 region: CATSRDLGGADTQYF. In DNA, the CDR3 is TGTGCCACCAGCAGAGATCTAGGGGGGGCAGATACGCAGTATTTT.

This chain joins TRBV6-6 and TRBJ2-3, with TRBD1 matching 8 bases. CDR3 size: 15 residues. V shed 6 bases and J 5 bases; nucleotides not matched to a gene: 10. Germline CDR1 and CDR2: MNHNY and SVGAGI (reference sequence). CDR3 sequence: CASRLPDRARDTQYF. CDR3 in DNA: TGTGCCAGCAGACTCCCGGACAGGGCTCGAGATACGCAGTATTTT.

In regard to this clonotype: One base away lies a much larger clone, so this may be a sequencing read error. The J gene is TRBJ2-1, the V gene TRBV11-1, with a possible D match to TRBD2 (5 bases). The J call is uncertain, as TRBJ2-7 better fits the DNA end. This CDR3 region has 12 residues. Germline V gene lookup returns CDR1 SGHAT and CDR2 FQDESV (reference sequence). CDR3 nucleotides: TGTGCCAACAGCTTTGGACTCTACGAGCAGTACTTC. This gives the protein CANSFGLYEQYF.

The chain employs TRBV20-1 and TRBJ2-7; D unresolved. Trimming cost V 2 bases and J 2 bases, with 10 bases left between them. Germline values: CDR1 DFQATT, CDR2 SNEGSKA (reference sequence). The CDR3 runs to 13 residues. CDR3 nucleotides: TGCAGTGCTAGACTGCCGCCGACCTACGAGCAGTACTTC. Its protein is CSARLPPTYEQYF.

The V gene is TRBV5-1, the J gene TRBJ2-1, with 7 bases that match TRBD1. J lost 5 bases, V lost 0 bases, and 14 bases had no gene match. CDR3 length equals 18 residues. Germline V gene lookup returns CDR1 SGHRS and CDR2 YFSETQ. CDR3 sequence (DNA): TGCGCCAGCAGCTTGGCAGGGGGTTATGGGGTTGTGGACAATGAGCAGTTCTTC. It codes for CASSLAGGYGVVDNEQFF.

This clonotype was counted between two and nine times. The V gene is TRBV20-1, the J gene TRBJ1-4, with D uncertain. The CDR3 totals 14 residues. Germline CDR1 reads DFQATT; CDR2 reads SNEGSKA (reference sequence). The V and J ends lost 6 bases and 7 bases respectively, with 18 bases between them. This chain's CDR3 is CSASGGRTREKLFF. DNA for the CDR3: TGCAGTGCCTCGGGAGGCCGAACTCGTGAAAAACTGTTTTTT.

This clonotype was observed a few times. The CDR3 loop reads CASKPGEPYEQYF. The CDR3, as DNA: TGTGCCAGCAAGCCAGGTGAACCCTACGAGCAGTACTTC. The chain carries TRBV2 and TRBJ2-7, with D unclear. V was shortened by 7 bases and J by 2 bases, with 12 bases between the two germline ends. The CDR3 totals 13 residues. The germline CDR1 and CDR2 sequences are SNHLY and FYNNEI.

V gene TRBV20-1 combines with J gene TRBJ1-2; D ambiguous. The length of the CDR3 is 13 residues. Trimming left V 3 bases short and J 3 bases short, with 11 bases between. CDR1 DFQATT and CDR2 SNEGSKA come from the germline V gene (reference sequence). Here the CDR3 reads CSASPPVYYGYTF. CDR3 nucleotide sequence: TGCAGTGCTAGTCCCCCGGTCTACTATGGCTACACCTTC.

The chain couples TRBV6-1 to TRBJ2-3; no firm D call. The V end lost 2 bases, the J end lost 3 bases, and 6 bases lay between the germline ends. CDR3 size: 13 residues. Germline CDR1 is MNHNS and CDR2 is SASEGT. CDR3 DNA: TGTGCCAGCAGTGAACCACTGACAGATACGCAGTATTTT. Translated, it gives CASSEPLTDTQYF.

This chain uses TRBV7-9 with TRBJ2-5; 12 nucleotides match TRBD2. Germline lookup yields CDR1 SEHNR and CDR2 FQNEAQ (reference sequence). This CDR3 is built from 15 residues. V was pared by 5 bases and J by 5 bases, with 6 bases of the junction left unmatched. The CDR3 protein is CASSPSGGVLETQYF. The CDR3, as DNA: TGTGCCAGCAGCCCTAGCGGGGGGGTTTTGGAGACCCAGTACTTC.

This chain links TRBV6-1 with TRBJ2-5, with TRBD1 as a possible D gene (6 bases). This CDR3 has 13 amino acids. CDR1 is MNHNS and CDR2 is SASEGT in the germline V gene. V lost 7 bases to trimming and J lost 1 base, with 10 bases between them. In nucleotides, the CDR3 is TGTGCCAGCAACGCCAGGGGCCAAGAGACCCAGTACTTC. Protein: CASNARGQETQYF.

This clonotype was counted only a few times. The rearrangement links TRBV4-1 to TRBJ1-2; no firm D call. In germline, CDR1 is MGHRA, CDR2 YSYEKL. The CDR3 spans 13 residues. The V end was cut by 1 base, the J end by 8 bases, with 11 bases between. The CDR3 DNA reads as TGCGCCAGCAGCCAAGTCCCTGAGCTAGGCTACACCTTC. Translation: CASSQVPELGYTF.

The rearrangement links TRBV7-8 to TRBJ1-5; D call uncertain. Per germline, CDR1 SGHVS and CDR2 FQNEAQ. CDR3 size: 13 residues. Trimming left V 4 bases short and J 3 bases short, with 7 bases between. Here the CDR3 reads CASSWQTNQPQHF. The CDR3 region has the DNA TGTGCCAGCAGCTGGCAGACCAATCAGCCCCAGCATTTT.

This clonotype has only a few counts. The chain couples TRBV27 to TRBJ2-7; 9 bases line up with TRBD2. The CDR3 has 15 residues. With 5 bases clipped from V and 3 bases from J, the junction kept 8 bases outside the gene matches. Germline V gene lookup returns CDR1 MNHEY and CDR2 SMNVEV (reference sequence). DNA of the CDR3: TGTGCCAGCAGTGAGGTGAGCGGGGGGCACTACGAGCAGTACTTC. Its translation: CASSEVSGGHYEQYF.

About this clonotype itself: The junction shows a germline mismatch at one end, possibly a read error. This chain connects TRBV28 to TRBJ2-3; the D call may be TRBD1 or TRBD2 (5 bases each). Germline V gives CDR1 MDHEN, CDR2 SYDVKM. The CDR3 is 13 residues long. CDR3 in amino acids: CAGSSGGTDTQYF. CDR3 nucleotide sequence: TGTGCCGGCAGTTCTGGGGGAACGGATACGCAGTATTTT.

The CDR3 nucleotides are TGTGCCAGCAGCCGCGCGGGCGGGACGGGGGGCTATGGCTACACCTTC. The encoded protein is CASSRAGGTGGYGYTF. The V gene is TRBV7-9, the J gene TRBJ1-2, with TRBD1 as a possible D gene (5 bases). CDR1 is SEHNR, CDR2 FQNEAQ, per germline (reference sequence). This CDR3 is built from 16 residues. Trimming left V 5 bases short and J 4 bases short, with 20 bases between.

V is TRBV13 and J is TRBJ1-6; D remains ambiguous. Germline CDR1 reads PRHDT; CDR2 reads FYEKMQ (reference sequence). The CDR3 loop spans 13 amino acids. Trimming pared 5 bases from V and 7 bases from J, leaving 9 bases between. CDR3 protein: CASSADGNSPLHF. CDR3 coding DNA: TGTGCCAGCAGCGCCGACGGGAATTCACCCCTCCACTTT.

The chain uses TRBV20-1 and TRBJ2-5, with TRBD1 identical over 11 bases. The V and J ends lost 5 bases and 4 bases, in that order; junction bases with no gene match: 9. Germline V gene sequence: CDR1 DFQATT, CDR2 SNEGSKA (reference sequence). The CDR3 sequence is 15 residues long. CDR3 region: CSADGQGAWRETQYF. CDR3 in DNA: TGCAGTGCTGATGGACAGGGGGCTTGGAGAGAGACCCAGTACTTC.

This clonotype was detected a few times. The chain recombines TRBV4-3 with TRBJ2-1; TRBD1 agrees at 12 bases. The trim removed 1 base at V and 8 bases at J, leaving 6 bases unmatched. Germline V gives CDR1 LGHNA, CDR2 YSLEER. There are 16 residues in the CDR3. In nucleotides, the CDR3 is TGCGCCAGCAGCCAAGTCCGGGACAGGGGGCGTTATGAGCAGTTCTTC. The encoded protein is CASSQVRDRGRYEQFF.

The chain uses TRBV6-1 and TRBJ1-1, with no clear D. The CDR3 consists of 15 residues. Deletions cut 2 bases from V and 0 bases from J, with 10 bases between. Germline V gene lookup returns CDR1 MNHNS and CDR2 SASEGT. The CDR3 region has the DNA TGTGCCAGCAGTGAATCGGGCGACTTGAACACTGAAGCTTTCTTT. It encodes CASSESGDLNTEAFF.

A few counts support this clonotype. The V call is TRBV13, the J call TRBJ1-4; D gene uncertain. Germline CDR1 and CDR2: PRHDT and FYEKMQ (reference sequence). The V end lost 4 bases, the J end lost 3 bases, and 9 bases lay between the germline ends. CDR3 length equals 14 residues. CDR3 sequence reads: CASSSPGANEKLFF. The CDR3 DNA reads TGTGCCAGCAGCTCTCCCGGGGCTAATGAAAAACTGTTTTTT.

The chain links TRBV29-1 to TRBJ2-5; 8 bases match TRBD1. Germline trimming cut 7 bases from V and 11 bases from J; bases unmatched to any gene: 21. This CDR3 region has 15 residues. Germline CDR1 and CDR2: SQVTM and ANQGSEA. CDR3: CSASTGGDFYNEQYF. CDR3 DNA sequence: TGCAGCGCCTCCACAGGGGGTGATTTTTACAATGAGCAGTACTTC.

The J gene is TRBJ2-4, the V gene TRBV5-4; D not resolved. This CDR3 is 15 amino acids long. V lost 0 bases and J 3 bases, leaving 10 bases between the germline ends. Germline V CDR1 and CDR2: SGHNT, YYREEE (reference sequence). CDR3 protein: CASSLESSGKNIQYF. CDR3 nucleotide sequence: TGTGCCAGCAGCTTGGAGAGTTCAGGCAAAAACATTCAGTACTTC.

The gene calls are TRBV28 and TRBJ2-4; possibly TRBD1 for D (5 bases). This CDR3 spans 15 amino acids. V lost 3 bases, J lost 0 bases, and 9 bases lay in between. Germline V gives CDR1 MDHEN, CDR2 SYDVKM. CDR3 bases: TGTGCCAGCAGTTTGACAGAACTAGCCAAAAACATTCAGTACTTC. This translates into CASSLTELAKNIQYF.

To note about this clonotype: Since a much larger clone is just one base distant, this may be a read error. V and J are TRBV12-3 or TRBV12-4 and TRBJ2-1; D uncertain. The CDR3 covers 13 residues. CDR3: CAGSLGHNNEQFF. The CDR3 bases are TGTGCCGGCAGTTTAGGGCATAACAATGAGCAGTTCTTC.

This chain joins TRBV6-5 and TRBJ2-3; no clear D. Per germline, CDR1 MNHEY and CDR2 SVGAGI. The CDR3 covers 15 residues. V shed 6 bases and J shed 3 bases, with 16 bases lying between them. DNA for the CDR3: TGTGCCAGCAGGCCTCCCGTTGGCAGGACAGATACGCAGTATTTT. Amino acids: CASRPPVGRTDTQYF.

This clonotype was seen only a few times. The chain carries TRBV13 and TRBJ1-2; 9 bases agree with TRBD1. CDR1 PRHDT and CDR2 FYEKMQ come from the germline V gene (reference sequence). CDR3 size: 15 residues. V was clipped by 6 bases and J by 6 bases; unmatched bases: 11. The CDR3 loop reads CASSQTGTGPDGYTF. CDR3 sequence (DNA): TGTGCCAGCAGTCAAACCGGGACAGGGCCGGATGGCTACACCTTC.